The following is a TCR beta chain sequence with its context. The data stem from a study of blood T cell repertoires in COVID-19. Study-level background: Both acute and convalescent COVID-19 samples were obtained from the United States, Italy and Spain.

The data were produced by immunoSEQ multiplex PCR, yet TCRdb's version contains in-frame clones alone and is incomplete. Of about 82,000 clones listed, about 73% were seen once; the top ten hold 35% to 40%. Germline loops: CDR1 SEHNR, CDR2 FQNEAQ (reference sequence). The CDR3 is 18 residues long. Trimming left V 0 bases short and J 4 bases short, with 19 bases between. The TCR originated in a man aged 55-75 years with COVID-19, enrolled during active disease. The chain joins TRBV7-9 to TRBJ2-1; D possibly corresponds to TRBD1 (6 bases). Sequencing input: peripheral blood. This CDR3 is CASSLADPTGPVYNEQFF. The CDR3 DNA reads TGTGCCAGCAGCTTAGCGGATCCGACAGGCCCGGTTTACAATGAGCAGTTCTTC.